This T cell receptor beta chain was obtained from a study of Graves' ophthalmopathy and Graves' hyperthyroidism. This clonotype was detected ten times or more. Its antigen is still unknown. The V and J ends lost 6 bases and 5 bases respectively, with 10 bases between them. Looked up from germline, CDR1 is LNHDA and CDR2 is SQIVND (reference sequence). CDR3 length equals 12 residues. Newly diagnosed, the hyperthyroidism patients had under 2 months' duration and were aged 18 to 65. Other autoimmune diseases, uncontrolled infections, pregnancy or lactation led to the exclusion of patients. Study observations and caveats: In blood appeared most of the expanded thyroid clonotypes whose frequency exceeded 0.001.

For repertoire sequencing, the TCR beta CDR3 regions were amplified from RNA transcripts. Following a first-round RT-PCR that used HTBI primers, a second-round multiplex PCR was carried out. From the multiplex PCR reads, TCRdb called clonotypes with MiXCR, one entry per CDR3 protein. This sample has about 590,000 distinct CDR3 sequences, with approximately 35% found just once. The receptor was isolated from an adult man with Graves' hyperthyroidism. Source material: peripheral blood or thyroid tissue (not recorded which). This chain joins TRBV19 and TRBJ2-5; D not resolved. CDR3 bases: TGTGCCAGTAGCTCAGGTTTGGAGACCCAGTACTTC. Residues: CASSSGLETQYF.